Listed here is a single T cell receptor (beta chain). The antigen is not known. A single heparinised blood sample, averaging about 120 mL, was obtained per donor. The authors obtained over 98% purity in all sorted populations. TCRB transcripts that were expressed got sequenced, as all of the isolated RNA had been reverse transcribed. Assay: immunoSEQ multiplex PCR; the TCRdb copy retains only in-frame clones and omits some. The sample shows 250,000 or so clones, 25% to 30% of them seen only once. These data originate in a study of beta chain features in type 1 diabetes. Study results and limitations: A greater similarity of naive, central memory and Treg TCRB repertoires was seen among patients than among healthy donors.

CDR3 length: 14 amino acids. Germline loops: CDR1 SNHLY, CDR2 FYNNEI. Trimming removed 6 bases at V and 9 bases at J, with 18 bases between. The sequencing input was central memory CD4+ T cells from blood. The V call is TRBV2, the J call TRBJ1-5, with a weak D call TRBD1 (5 bases). This clonotype was sampled from a man aged 25 to 40 in good health. CDR3: CASRDGGAVRPQHF. The CDR3 bases are TGTGCCAGCAGAGATGGCGGGGCGGTCAGGCCCCAGCATTTT.